This TCR beta chain was sequenced in a study of cytomegalovirus exposure and HLA in healthy donors. The study's findings and limits: HLA restriction was apparent for most CMV-associated TCR beta chains in a later analysis.

Remarks on this clone: What it recognizes is unknown.

13 Jbeta primers and 60 Vbeta primers were used for the PCR. Assay used: immunoSEQ multiplex PCR; TCRdb lists only in-frame clones, some missing. The sample lists 100,000 to 150,000 clones; 77% were seen once. The CDR3 extends over 13 amino acids. V shed 9 bases and J 5 bases; nucleotides not matched to a gene: 9. The germline gives CDR1 MNHNS, CDR2 SASEGT. The source material was PBMCs. The source of this sequence is a woman aged 40 to 49 in good health and CMV-seropositive. The V call is TRBV6-1, the J call TRBJ2-7, with 8 bases matching TRBD2. The CDR3 nucleotides read TGTGCCAGTAGAGCCCCGGGAGGGAACGAGCAGTACTTC. Translating it yields CASRAPGGNEQYF.